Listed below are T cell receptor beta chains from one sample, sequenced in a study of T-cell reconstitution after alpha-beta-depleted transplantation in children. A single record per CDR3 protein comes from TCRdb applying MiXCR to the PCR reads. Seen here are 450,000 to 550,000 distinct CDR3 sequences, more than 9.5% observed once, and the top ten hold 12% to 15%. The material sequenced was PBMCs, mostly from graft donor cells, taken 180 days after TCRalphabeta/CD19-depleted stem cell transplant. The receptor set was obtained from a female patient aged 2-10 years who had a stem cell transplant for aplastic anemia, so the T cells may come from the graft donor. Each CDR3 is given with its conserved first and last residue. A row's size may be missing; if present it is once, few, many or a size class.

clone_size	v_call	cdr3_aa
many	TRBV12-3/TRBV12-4	CASSLARPWGSTDTQYF
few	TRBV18	CASSAPGGWNTEAFF
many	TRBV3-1	CASRDGQGFFNEQFF
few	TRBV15	CATSRDPDLGRKGNEQFF
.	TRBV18	CASSPLGTGGGTEAFF
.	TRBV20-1	CSASKAGGETGELFF
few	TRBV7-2	CASSLRQEGNGRGYTF
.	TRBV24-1	CATSDLDTASSYNEQFF
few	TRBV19	CASTPDGETQYF
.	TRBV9	CASSVGMGQPQHF
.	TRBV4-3	CASSQEAGGPYEQYF
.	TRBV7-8	CASSLVAGTGEQYF
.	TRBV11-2	CASSLGDRPTDTQYF
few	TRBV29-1	CSVGRRGTDTQYF
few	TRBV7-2	CASSSAGYSYEQYF
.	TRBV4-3	CASSQWTSGISYNEQFF
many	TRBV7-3	CASSFGQGRNEQFF
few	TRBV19	CASSIQGGSYNEQFF
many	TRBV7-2	CASSLTVQGRGPDTQYF
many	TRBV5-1	CASSLGGGPQETQYF
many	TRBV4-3	CASSQDRRNSGNTIYF
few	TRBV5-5	CASSKPLIGQASYEQYF
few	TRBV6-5	CASSYGTGRTNEKLFF
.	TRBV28	CASSLTGAGGNQPQHF
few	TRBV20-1	CSAPQGAREAFF
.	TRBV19	CASDRGSSNQPQHF
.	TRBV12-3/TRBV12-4	CASSPPGKREGTGELFF
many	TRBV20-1	CSASGQGSYEQYF
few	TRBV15	CATSISGRGTGELFF
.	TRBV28	CASSLRRWGEGQYF
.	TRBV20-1	CSARRGDSSGNTIYF
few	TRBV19	CASSMRAATTGELFF
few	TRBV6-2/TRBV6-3	CAIQRPKGTGELFF
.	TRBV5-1	CASSWTGTSGIYEQYF
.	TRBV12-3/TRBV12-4	CASSWGPTFGYEQYF
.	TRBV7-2	CASGGTRIYEQYF
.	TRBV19	CASAVRGRGYGYTF
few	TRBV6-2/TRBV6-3	CATGRSYNSPLHF
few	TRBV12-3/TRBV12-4	CASSLKTSYNEQFF
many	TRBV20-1	CSARTSGRATGELFF
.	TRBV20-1	CSAITGLGNTIYF
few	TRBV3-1	CASSPAVEETQYF
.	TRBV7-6	CASSSRAGPSGNTIYF
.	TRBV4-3	CASSQGVGGAQYF
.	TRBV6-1	CASSKEAGGPTEAFF
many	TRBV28	CASSSLSYWGPAEAFF
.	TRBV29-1	CSVEVRAVAQFF
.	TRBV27	CASRVRGQVTYEQYF
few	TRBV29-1	CSVEDQGYEQYF
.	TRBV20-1	CSARDHQGANEKLFF
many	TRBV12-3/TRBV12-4	CASRPGLETYEQYF
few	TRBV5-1	CASSLSGVGTQYF
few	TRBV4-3	CASSQVYRVREQYF
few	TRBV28	CASSSPGRRNTEAFF
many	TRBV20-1	CSARVTGSWDQPQHF
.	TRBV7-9	CASSLRVGGSNKNIQYF
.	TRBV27	CASSQDGRWGYEQYF
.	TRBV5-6	CASSGPGTGYNEQFF
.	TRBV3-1	CASRGQGASNEQFF
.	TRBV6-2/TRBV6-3	CASSSDFARVDEQFF